The clone carrying this TCR beta chain was picked up many times. Its antigen is not identified. This entry belongs to a study of early T cells in non-severe SARS-CoV-2 infection. Study-wide background: Chains stayed unpaired after sequencing of bulk RNA from unsorted whole blood.

Unique molecular identifier tags were affixed to discrete cDNA molecules. A single record per CDR3 protein comes from TCRdb applying MiXCR to the 5' RACE reads. The sample has 25,000 to 30,000 distinct CDR3 sequences, 5.7% seen once; the top ten hold approximately 5.7%. General observations from the study: The VDJdb matching leaned toward anti-spike CD8 responses and overlooked private and CD4 specificities.

Trimming removed 4 bases at V and 0 bases at J, with 10 bases between. The CDR3 loop spans 14 amino acids. Looked up from germline, CDR1 is SQVTM and CDR2 is ANQGSEA. The clonotype originates from an adult who was a healthcare worker with PCR-confirmed SARS-CoV-2 infection or an uninfected control (not recorded which). The rearrangement joins TRBV29-1 to TRBJ2-1; D is tentatively TRBD1 or TRBD2 (6 bases each). The source material was whole blood. The CDR3 is CSVVGGISYNEQFF. DNA of the CDR3: TGCAGCGTTGTAGGGGGGATCTCCTACAATGAGCAGTTCTTC.